This T cell receptor (beta chain) was captured in a study of blood T cell repertoires in COVID-19. At the level of the study: Donors in the United States, Italy and Spain gave samples during acute or convalescent COVID-19.

The CDR3 loop spans 12 amino acids. The V gene lost 8 bases and the J gene lost 4 bases, with 11 bases spanning the gap. Membership in each cohort depended on participant-reported clinical history. Contact with a PCR-confirmed or clinician-diagnosed COVID-19 case occurred within 2 weeks of entry. Original processing notes: Estimation of nucleated cell counts relied on the amplification of reference gene primers. Sequencing was performed with immunoSEQ multiplex PCR; in TCRdb, only in-frame clones are kept and a portion is missing. V and J calls plus clone size are reproduced from that table; the DNA served to infer D and trimming. The sample has 150,000 or so clones, roughly 83% seen once.

V and J are TRBV12-3 or TRBV12-4 and TRBJ1-1; D gene unclear. This TCR derives from a man in his 70s who had been exposed to COVID-19. Sequencing used PBMCs or T cells enriched from blood (not recorded which). CDR3 in DNA: TGTGCCAGCCGGGGATTTGGCACTGAAGCTTTCTTT. Residues: CASRGFGTEAFF.